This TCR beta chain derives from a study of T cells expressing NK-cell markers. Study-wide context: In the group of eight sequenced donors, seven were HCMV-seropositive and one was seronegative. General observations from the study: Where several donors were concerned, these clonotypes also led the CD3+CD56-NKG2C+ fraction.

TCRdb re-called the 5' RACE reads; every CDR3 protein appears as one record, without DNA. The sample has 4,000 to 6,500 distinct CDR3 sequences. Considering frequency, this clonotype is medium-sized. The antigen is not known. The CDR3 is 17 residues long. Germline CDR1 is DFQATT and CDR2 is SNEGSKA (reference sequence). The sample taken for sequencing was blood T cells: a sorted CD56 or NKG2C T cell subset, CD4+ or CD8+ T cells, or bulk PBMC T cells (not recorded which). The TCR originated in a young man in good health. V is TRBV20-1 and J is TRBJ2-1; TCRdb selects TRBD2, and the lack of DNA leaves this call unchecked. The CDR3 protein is CSASPGLAGRPWNEQFF.